These 9 T cell receptor beta chains were sequenced from one sample in a study of OX40 agonist ivuxolimab in advanced cancers. Profiled with immunoSEQ multiplex PCR; TCRdb holds only in-frame clones, not every one. The sample contains 50,000 to 70,000 clones, 84% of which appear only once. Sequencing was performed on CD4+ or CD8+ T cells sorted from blood, taken in a trial of the OX40 agonist ivuxolimab. The receptors come from an adult with an advanced solid tumor such as melanoma, head and neck, liver or kidney cancer.

DNA for the CDR3: TGTGCCTGGAGAAGGACTAGCGGATACTCTGGGGCCAACGTCCTGACTTTC. Translated, it gives CAWRRTSGYSGANVLTF. The V gene is TRBV30, the J gene TRBJ2-6; 10 bases match TRBD2. The germline CDR1 and CDR2 sequences are GTSNPN and SVGIG (reference sequence). J lost 0 bases, V lost 3 bases, and 5 bases had no gene match. The CDR3 covers 17 residues.

This clone was picked up a small number of times. This sequence joins TRBV19 and TRBJ1-3; D call uncertain. Germline V gene data show CDR1 as LNHDA and CDR2 as SQIVND (reference sequence). The CDR3 contains 13 residues. V lost 6 bases and J lost 0, with 6 bases in between. The CDR3 DNA reads TGTGCCAGTAGCCCTAACTCTGGAAACACCATATATTTT. Protein: CASSPNSGNTIYF.

The V and J genes are TRBV27 and TRBJ1-1; 8 bases are shared with TRBD1. This CDR3 region has 15 residues. CDR1 is MNHEY and CDR2 is SMNVEV in the germline V gene (reference sequence). V lost 2 bases, J lost 4 bases, and 6 bases stayed unmatched. The CDR3 coding sequence is TGTGCCAGCAGTTTACAGGGGGCTTTAGGCACTGAAGCTTTCTTT. This encodes CASSLQGALGTEAFF.

The V call is TRBV4-3, the J call TRBJ1-1; D unresolved. CDR3 length: 14 amino acids. Trimming took off 0 bases at V and 0 bases at J, with 5 bases between the two ends. The germline V gene encodes CDR1 LGHNA and CDR2 YSLEER. The CDR3 is CASSQDGVNTEAFF. The CDR3 DNA reads TGCGCCAGCAGCCAAGATGGGGTGAACACTGAAGCTTTCTTT.

CDR3 in amino acids: CASNDRGNQPQHF. CDR3 nucleotide sequence: TGTGCCAGCAACGACAGGGGAAATCAGCCCCAGCATTTT. V and J are TRBV6-1 and TRBJ1-5; 8 nucleotides match TRBD1. Germline assignment: CDR1 MNHNS and CDR2 SASEGT. The CDR3 spans 13 residues. The ends lost 7 bases at V and 4 bases at J; junction bases unmatched: 3.

The chain links TRBV11-2 to TRBJ1-1; a possible D gene is TRBD1 (5 bases). The CDR3 extends over 15 amino acids. The V end lost 5 bases, the J end lost 5 bases, and 18 bases lay between the germline ends. Germline CDR1 reads SGHAT; CDR2 reads FQNNGV. The CDR3 reads CASSQQIEWGTEAFF. The CDR3 nucleotides read TGTGCCAGCAGCCAGCAAATTGAGTGGGGGACTGAAGCTTTCTTT.

The CDR3 sequence is CASSLRPDGNYGYTF. The DNA of the CDR3 is TGTGCCAGCAGCTTAAGGCCAGATGGGAACTATGGCTACACCTTC. The chain employs TRBV7-2 and TRBJ1-2; D call uncertain. Germline V gene sequence: CDR1 SGHTA, CDR2 FQGNSA. Between the trimmed V and J ends, which lost 2 bases and 2 bases, there was a span of 12 bases. This CDR3 region has 15 residues.

V and J are TRBV6-6 and TRBJ2-7; D tentatively fits TRBD1 or TRBD2 (5 bases each). CDR1 MNHNY and CDR2 SVGAGI come from the germline V gene (reference sequence). The CDR3 covers 13 residues. Trimming removed 5 bases from V and 12 bases from J, with 20 bases in between. In DNA form, the CDR3 reads TGTGCCAGCAGTCCCCCGGGGCAGTACCAACCGTACTTC. This gives the protein CASSPPGQYQPYF.

The sample holds a few counts of this clone. V and J are TRBV7-8 and TRBJ1-5; no reliable D call. Trimming stripped 4 bases from V and 1 base from J, with 14 bases between. Looked up from germline, CDR1 is SGHVS and CDR2 is FQNEAQ. This CDR3 comprises 16 residues. The CDR3 reads CASSSLRTLSNQPQHF. CDR3 nucleotide sequence: TGTGCCAGCAGCTCCTTAAGGACCCTCAGCAATCAGCCCCAGCATTTT.